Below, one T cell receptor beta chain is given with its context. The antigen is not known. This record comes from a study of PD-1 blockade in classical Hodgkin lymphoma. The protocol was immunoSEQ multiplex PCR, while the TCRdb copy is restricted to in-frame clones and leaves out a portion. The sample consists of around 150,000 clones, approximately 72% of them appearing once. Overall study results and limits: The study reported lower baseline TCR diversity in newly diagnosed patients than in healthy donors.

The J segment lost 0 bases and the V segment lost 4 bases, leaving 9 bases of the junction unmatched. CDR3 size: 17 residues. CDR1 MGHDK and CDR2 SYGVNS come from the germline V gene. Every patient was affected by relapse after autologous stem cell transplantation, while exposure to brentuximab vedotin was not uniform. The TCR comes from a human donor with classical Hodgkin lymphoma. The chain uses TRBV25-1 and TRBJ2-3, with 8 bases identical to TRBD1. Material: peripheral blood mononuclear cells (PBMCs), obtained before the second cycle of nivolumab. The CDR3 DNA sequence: TGTGCCAGCAGTGCTAGACAGGGGTGGGCTAGCACAGATACGCAGTATTTT. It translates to CASSARQGWASTDTQYF.